Shown below are 21 T cell receptor beta chains from a single sample sequenced in a study of blood T cell repertoires in COVID-19 (dated by TCRdb to the early 2020s). Libraries were built with the immunoSEQ multiplex PCR assay. TCRdb holds this immuneACCESS table with in-frame rearrangements only. Some clones are missing; in checked studies, unresolved V genes explain under half, and the rest has no known cause. Here the sample has some 190,000 clones; roughly 79% occur a single time. The ten top clones hold 9.5% to 11% of the sample. The specimen sequenced was peripheral blood. The receptors here all came from a woman in her thirties or forties with COVID-19, enrolled during active disease.

V usage is TRBV7-2 and J usage is TRBJ1-5; D ambiguous. The length of the CDR3 is 14 residues. The ends were cut back, 5 bases at V and 5 bases at J, with 13 bases in the middle. Germline V gene sequence: CDR1 SGHTA, CDR2 FQGNSA. The chain's CDR3 is CASSPAGSHQPQHF. CDR3 bases: TGTGCCAGCAGCCCGGCGGGGAGCCATCAGCCCCAGCATTTT.

The chain links TRBV9 to TRBJ2-5; maybe TRBD2 (6 bases). V dropped 0 bases and J dropped 3 bases, with 6 bases sitting between them. The CDR3 loop spans 13 amino acids. Germline CDR1 reads SGDLS; CDR2 reads YYNGEE. CDR3: CASSVGGEETQYF. In nucleotides, the CDR3 is TGTGCCAGCAGCGTAGGGGGGGAAGAGACCCAGTACTTC.

This clone was detected a few times. The chain is built from TRBV9 and TRBJ1-1; 8 positions agree with TRBD1. Unmatched junction bases numbered 13, after V lost 2 bases and J lost 4 bases. This CDR3 has 17 amino acids. Germline CDR1 reads SGDLS; CDR2 reads YYNGEE. CDR3 in amino acids: CASSVRQGALGGTEAFF. The CDR3 bases are TGTGCCAGCAGCGTTCGGCAGGGGGCTCTCGGCGGCACTGAAGCTTTCTTT.

The V gene is TRBV11-2, the J gene TRBJ2-7; no definite D call. Trimming stripped 5 bases from V and 4 bases from J, with 12 bases between. The CDR3 has 13 amino acids. Germline CDR1 is SGHAT and CDR2 is FQNNGV. The CDR3 loop is CASSPTRLYEQYV. CDR3 nucleotides: TGTGCCAGCAGCCCCACGCGGCTGTACGAGCAGTACGTC.

The chain recombines TRBV18 with TRBJ2-2, with TRBD2 matching 7 bases. The CDR3 contains 15 residues. V was pared by 5 bases and J by 1 base, with 4 bases of the junction left unmatched. From germline, CDR1 is KGHSH and CDR2 LQKENI. CDR3 residues: CASSGQRGNTGELFF. The CDR3 DNA follows: TGTGCCAGCTCAGGGCAGCGGGGGAACACCGGGGAGCTGTTTTTT.

This sequence joins TRBV12-3 or TRBV12-4 and TRBJ2-5; 7 bases fit TRBD2. The CDR3 runs 12 residues. V lost 11 bases to trimming and J lost 5 bases; unmatched junction nucleotides: 8. CDR3 sequence reads: CASRLAGETQYF. CDR3 coding DNA: TGTGCCTCCAGACTAGCTGGCGAGACCCAGTACTTC.

The CDR3 reads CASSQPPGQVSYEQYF. CDR3 nucleotides: TGTGCCAGCAGTCAACCCCCGGGACAGGTGTCCTACGAGCAGTACTTC. The chain joins TRBV28 to TRBJ2-7, with 8 bases lining up with TRBD1. The CDR3 runs to 16 residues. V shed 5 bases and J 1 base; nucleotides not matched to a gene: 10. In germline, CDR1 is MDHEN, CDR2 SYDVKM.

The count of this clone is one. The CDR3 protein is CASRKGGDRSYNEQFF. Here the CDR3 DNA reads TGTGCCAGCCGCAAAGGTGGGGACAGATCCTACAATGAGCAGTTCTTC. The gene calls are TRBV6-6 and TRBJ2-1, with 7 bases that match TRBD1. The length of the CDR3 is 16 residues. V dropped 8 bases and J dropped 1; count of bases not matched to a gene: 11. Germline values: CDR1 MNHNY, CDR2 SVGAGI (reference sequence).

This clone was detected once. The chain combines TRBV2 with TRBJ1-2; tentatively, D is TRBD1 (5 bases). Germline-derived CDR1 and CDR2 are SNHLY and FYNNEI. Deletions cut 6 bases from V and 1 base from J, with 18 bases between. CDR3 length: 16 amino acids. This CDR3 reads CASRKDRRQLNYGYTF. CDR3 DNA sequence: TGTGCCAGCAGAAAAGACCGCCGACAGCTTAACTATGGCTACACCTTC.

The chain uses TRBV7-9 and TRBJ1-6; 7 nucleotides line up with TRBD1. This CDR3 comprises 16 residues. V was pared by 0 bases and J by 8 bases, with 7 bases of the junction left unmatched. Germline assignment: CDR1 SEHNR and CDR2 FQNEAQ (reference sequence). In DNA form, the CDR3 reads TGTGCCAGCAGCTTAGCGCTATTAGGGGGCGATTCACCCCTCCACTTT. Its protein is CASSLALLGGDSPLHF.

The V and J genes are TRBV27 and TRBJ2-3, with 12 bases that match TRBD2. The germline CDR1 and CDR2 sequences are MNHEY and SMNVEV (reference sequence). The CDR3 loop spans 18 amino acids. Germline trimming cut 3 bases from V and 0 bases from J; bases unmatched to any gene: 7. CDR3 residues: CASSFGSGLAGSTDTQYF. CDR3 sequence (DNA): TGTGCCAGCAGTTTTGGGTCAGGACTAGCGGGAAGCACAGATACGCAGTATTTT.

DNA of the CDR3: TGTGCCAGCAGCTTAGGATCCGGGTTACGTGGCTACACCTTC. This translates into CASSLGSGLRGYTF. This chain links TRBV7-8 with TRBJ1-2; D is uncertain. Germline V gene lookup returns CDR1 SGHVS and CDR2 FQNEAQ. CDR3 size: 14 residues. Trimming cost V 1 base and J 7 bases, with 13 bases left between them.

This chain connects TRBV7-8 to TRBJ2-3; D is undetermined. Trimming left V 2 bases short and J 0 bases short, with 6 bases between. In germline, CDR1 is SGHVS, CDR2 FQNEAQ. There are 14 residues in the CDR3. Here the CDR3 DNA reads TGTGCCAGCAGCTTAATTCCGAGCACAGATACGCAGTATTTT. Translated: CASSLIPSTDTQYF.

J is TRBJ2-3 and V is TRBV6-2 or TRBV6-3; a possible D gene is TRBD1 (6 bases). Trimming removed 2 bases from V and 2 bases from J, with 11 bases in between. CDR1 is MNHEY and CDR2 is SVGEGT in the germline V gene. This CDR3 is 15 amino acids long. The CDR3 reads CASSYVGASTDTQYF. CDR3 DNA: TGTGCCAGCAGTTACGTGGGGGCTTCCACAGATACGCAGTATTTT.

The rearrangement uses TRBV4-2 and TRBJ2-7; 8 positions agree with TRBD1. The V gene end was trimmed by 0 bases and the J gene end by 3 bases; junction bases not matched to a gene: 7. CDR1 and CDR2 from the germline V gene are LGHNA and YNFKEQ. This CDR3 region has 16 residues. Here the CDR3 DNA reads TGTGCCAGCAGCCAAGATAGAGGACAGGGTCTCTACGAGCAGTACTTC. Protein sequence: CASSQDRGQGLYEQYF.

The chain links TRBV29-1 to TRBJ2-2; D possibly corresponds to TRBD1 (5 bases). The CDR3 has 15 amino acids. The V end lost 5 bases, the J end lost 0 bases, and 13 bases lay between the germline ends. Germline loops: CDR1 SQVTM, CDR2 ANQGSEA. CDR3 region: CSVSRTRANTGELFF. Written as DNA, the CDR3 is TGCAGCGTTTCTCGGACACGCGCGAACACCGGGGAGCTGTTTTTT.

The chain uses TRBV6-5 and TRBJ2-1; unclear D gene. Germline V gene lookup returns CDR1 MNHEY and CDR2 SVGAGI. Trimming cost V 5 bases and J 9 bases, with 14 bases left between them. The CDR3 extends over 13 amino acids. The CDR3 coding sequence is TGTGCCAGCAGTAAAACAGTGGCAGGTGAGCAGTTCTTC. It yields the protein CASSKTVAGEQFF.

The chain employs TRBV3-1 (or the pseudogene TRBV3-2) and TRBJ2-5, with a weak D call TRBD2 (5 bases). CDR1 and CDR2 (germline): LGHDT, YNNKEL (reference sequence). Trimming stripped 5 bases from V and 6 bases from J, with 13 bases between. This CDR3 is built from 13 residues. The CDR3 sequence is CASSSLLAKTQYF. The DNA of the CDR3 is TGTGCCAGCAGCTCCCTTTTAGCGAAGACCCAGTACTTC.

The chain has TRBV3-1 (or the pseudogene TRBV3-2) and TRBJ2-5; TRBD2 aligns across 9 bases. This CDR3 has 15 amino acids. V lost 5 bases, J lost 0 bases, and 4 bases stayed unmatched. Germline loops: CDR1 LGHDT, CDR2 YNNKEL (reference sequence). The chain's CDR3 is CASSLAGVNQETQYF. As DNA, the CDR3 is TGTGCCAGCAGCTTAGCGGGGGTGAACCAAGAGACCCAGTACTTC.

This clone was recorded at least ten times. The chain joins TRBV30 to TRBJ2-2, with D perhaps matching TRBD1 (5 bases). Germline CDR1 and CDR2: GTSNPN and SVGIG (reference sequence). Trimming shortened V by 3 bases and J by 4 bases, and 12 bases separated the two germline ends. The CDR3 totals 14 residues. DNA for the CDR3: TGTGCCTGGAGGGGCCCAGGGTCCACCGGGGAGCTGTTTTTT. Protein product: CAWRGPGSTGELFF.

This clone was observed a single time. The chain couples TRBV2 to TRBJ1-5, with 7 bases identical to TRBD1. The CDR3 spans 15 residues. After removal of 3 bases from V and 4 bases from J, the junction contained 6 bases not matched to a gene. The germline V gene encodes CDR1 SNHLY and CDR2 FYNNEI. The CDR3 sequence: CASSDEGRGNQPQHF. CDR3 coding DNA: TGTGCCAGCAGTGATGAGGGCAGGGGGAATCAGCCCCAGCATTTT.